The sequence of this TCR beta chain was determined in a study of long-term antiretroviral therapy in people with HIV. General study points: Pre-ART expanded clones dominated the repertoire at every time point.

The CDR3 has 14 amino acids. Per the germline V gene, CDR1 is MNHEY and CDR2 is SVGAGI. Between the trimmed V and J ends, which lost 5 bases and 0 bases, there was a span of 8 bases. Assay version v3.0 of immunoSEQ was used, and it was run at survey level. Libraries were prepared by immunoSEQ multiplex PCR; TCRdb keeps only in-frame clonotypes and omits some of them. Of tens of thousands of clones in the sample, 85% were seen once. Worth noting for this clone: Its antigen is as yet unknown.

This clonotype was obtained from a middle-aged man with HIV. The chain couples TRBV6-5 to TRBJ1-3; the D is unclear. Material: unsorted PBMCs, obtained 1.6 years after starting antiretroviral therapy. CDR3 region: CASSGGSSGNTIYF. Here the CDR3 DNA reads TGTGCCAGCAGTGGAGGGAGCTCTGGAAACACCATATATTTT.